A single sample is the source of the 7 T cell receptor beta chains below, sequenced in a study of shared clonotypes between healthy human individuals (dated by TCRdb to the early 2020s). The library came from the immunoSEQ multiplex PCR assay. What TCRdb holds here is the immuneACCESS table cut down to in-frame rearrangements. Part of the clones is not present; checked against another copy, under half of the missing clones reflect an unresolved V gene, and the others are unexplained. For this sample there are hundreds of thousands of clones; approximately 95% appear just once. Clones ranked in the top ten supply over 0.095% of the sample. For the CD8 naive samples, CD45RO-negative cells were positively selected for CCR7, yielding a CD45RA+CCR7+ population from which TemRA cells were excluded. Sequencing used naive CD8+ T cells sorted from blood. Read against the paper, the sample's cell subset or site label means: CD45RA+CCR7+. All receptors derive from a woman aged 25 to 39 in good health.

This chain connects TRBV4-1 to TRBJ2-7, with 9 bases fitting TRBD2. The CDR3 spans 17 residues. V shed 0 bases, J shed 7 bases, and the junction held 13 bases outside the gene matches. Per the germline V gene, CDR1 is MGHRA and CDR2 is YSYEKL. The CDR3 coding sequence is TGCGCCAGCAGCCAAGATGTATGGCTAGCGGGATTTCGGGAGCAGTACTTC. Protein product: CASSQDVWLAGFREQYF.

J is TRBJ2-3 and V is TRBV5-1, with D hard to call. Per germline, CDR1 SGHRS and CDR2 YFSETQ. Trimming shortened V by 4 bases and J by 2 bases, and 8 bases separated the two germline ends. The CDR3 is made up of 13 amino acids. CDR3 in DNA: TGCGCCAGCAGCGGGATGCTCACAGATACGCAGTATTTT. Translating it yields CASSGMLTDTQYF.

The rearrangement links TRBV11-2 to TRBJ2-7; TRBD2 matches 10 bases. This CDR3 comprises 17 residues. The germline gives CDR1 SGHAT, CDR2 FQNNGV. V trimming: 5 bases; J trimming: 6 bases; junction bases outside the gene matches: 16. The CDR3 region is CASSTTWGGTSDSEQYF. In DNA, the CDR3 is TGTGCCAGCAGCACAACCTGGGGGGGGACTAGCGACAGCGAGCAGTACTTC.

This rearrangement joins TRBV27 to TRBJ1-5, with TRBD1 as a possible D gene (5 bases). CDR1 and CDR2 from the germline V gene are MNHEY and SMNVEV (reference sequence). Trimming took 0 bases from V and 4 from J, leaving 22 bases between them. The CDR3 is 19 residues long. CDR3 residues: CASSLSKQTGEFKNQPQHF. The CDR3 nucleotides read TGTGCCAGCAGTTTATCGAAGCAGACGGGGGAATTCAAAAATCAGCCCCAGCATTTT.

The J gene is TRBJ2-7, the V gene TRBV27, with 10 bases that match TRBD1. With 5 bases clipped from V and 7 bases from J, the junction kept 8 bases outside the gene matches. Per the germline V gene, CDR1 is MNHEY and CDR2 is SMNVEV (reference sequence). The CDR3 totals 14 residues. The CDR3 loop reads CASSQRTGGDEQYF. The CDR3 bases are TGTGCCAGCAGTCAGCGGACAGGGGGAGATGAGCAGTACTTC.

The chain is built from TRBV9 and TRBJ2-7; unclear D gene. Germline loops: CDR1 SGDLS, CDR2 YYNGEE. The CDR3 spans 12 residues. Trimming took 3 bases from V and 0 from J, leaving 4 bases between them. This chain's CDR3 is CASSASSYEQYF. For the CDR3, the DNA is TGTGCCAGCAGCGCTAGCTCCTACGAGCAGTACTTC.

The gene calls are TRBV14 and TRBJ1-2, with TRBD1 as a possible D gene (5 bases). Trimming cost V 4 bases and J 8 bases, with 17 bases left between them. CDR3 size: 14 residues. Germline V gene lookup returns CDR1 SGHDN and CDR2 FVKESK. The CDR3 coding sequence is TGTGCCAGCAGCCGCACCGGGACCCCCGGCGGCTACACCTTC. It translates to CASSRTGTPGGYTF.